A single sample is the source of the 8 T cell receptor beta chains below, sequenced in a study of cytomegalovirus exposure and HLA in healthy donors. The study ran its PCR with 60 Vbeta and 13 Jbeta primers. Measured with immunoSEQ multiplex PCR; TCRdb has only the in-frame clones, and not every one. The sample includes about 200,000 clones, about 86% of them seen just once. Specimen: PBMCs. The source is a woman aged 25-40 years in good health and CMV-seronegative.

The rearrangement links TRBV29-1 to TRBJ2-2, with 10 positions matching TRBD2. Trimming cost V 5 bases and J 4 bases; bases outside gene matches: 1. The CDR3 is 13 amino acids. Looked up from germline, CDR1 is SQVTM and CDR2 is ANQGSEA. CDR3: CSVLAGGTGELFF. DNA for the CDR3: TGCAGCGTTTTAGCGGGGGGCACCGGGGAGCTGTTTTTT.

The chain is built from TRBV10-3 and TRBJ2-1, with unresolved D. Germline CDR1 is ENHRY and CDR2 is SYGVKD. The CDR3 covers 13 residues. V was clipped by 4 bases and J by 3 bases, with 7 bases between them. CDR3 DNA sequence: TGTGCCATCAGTGGGGCCGGCTACAATGAGCAGTTCTTC. Its protein product is CAISGAGYNEQFF.

The chain employs TRBV5-4 and TRBJ1-1, with D uncertain. Germline values: CDR1 SGHNT, CDR2 YYREEE (reference sequence). This CDR3 comprises 16 residues. The V end lost 2 bases, the J end lost 4 bases, and 18 bases lay between the germline ends. The CDR3 reads CASSFLGVGGGTEAFF. The CDR3 DNA reads TGTGCCAGCAGCTTTCTCGGGGTCGGTGGTGGCACTGAAGCTTTCTTT.

This clone appeared a single time. The V and J genes are TRBV27 and TRBJ2-1, with 9 bases aligning to TRBD2. V was clipped by 1 base and J by 5 bases; unmatched bases: 3. CDR1 and CDR2 (germline): MNHEY, SMNVEV (reference sequence). The CDR3 length is 15 residues. In DNA form, the CDR3 reads TGTGCCAGCAGTTTATTTTCTAGCGGGAACAATGAGCAGTTCTTC. Amino acids: CASSLFSSGNNEQFF.

The chain employs TRBV18 and TRBJ2-5; possibly TRBD1 for D (5 bases). Germline assignment: CDR1 KGHSH and CDR2 LQKENI. The CDR3 is made up of 15 amino acids. Trimming left V 0 bases short and J 3 bases short, with 11 bases between. This CDR3 is CASSPPGREKETQYF. In nucleotides, the CDR3 is TGTGCCAGCTCACCACCGGGCAGGGAAAAAGAGACCCAGTACTTC.

This chain uses TRBV28 with TRBJ2-1, with TRBD2 as a possible D gene (5 bases). This CDR3 has 14 amino acids. Trimming took 6 bases from V and 7 from J, leaving 16 bases between them. Germline V CDR1 and CDR2: MDHEN, SYDVKM. CDR3 in DNA: TGTGCCAGCAGCTCCCCAACCCGGAGGAATGAGCAGTTCTTC. The encoded protein is CASSSPTRRNEQFF.

The chain carries TRBV28 and TRBJ2-6; D might be TRBD1 (6 bases). The germline CDR1 and CDR2 sequences are MDHEN and SYDVKM. The ends were cut back, 7 bases at V and 3 bases at J, with 19 bases in the middle. This CDR3 contains 17 residues. CDR3 in DNA: TGTGCCAGCAAACAGGGTTCCTTCGTTGGTGGGGCCAACGTCCTGACTTTC. This sequence encodes CASKQGSFVGGANVLTF.

This chain joins TRBV9 and TRBJ1-3, with D possibly TRBD1 on 5 matching bases. This CDR3 is 15 amino acids long. The ends were cut back, 3 bases at V and 4 bases at J, with 14 bases in the middle. Germline loops: CDR1 SGDLS, CDR2 YYNGEE. DNA for the CDR3: TGTGCCAGCAGCGGGGGGGACTCCTTCGGAAACACCATATATTTT. Protein product: CASSGGDSFGNTIYF.